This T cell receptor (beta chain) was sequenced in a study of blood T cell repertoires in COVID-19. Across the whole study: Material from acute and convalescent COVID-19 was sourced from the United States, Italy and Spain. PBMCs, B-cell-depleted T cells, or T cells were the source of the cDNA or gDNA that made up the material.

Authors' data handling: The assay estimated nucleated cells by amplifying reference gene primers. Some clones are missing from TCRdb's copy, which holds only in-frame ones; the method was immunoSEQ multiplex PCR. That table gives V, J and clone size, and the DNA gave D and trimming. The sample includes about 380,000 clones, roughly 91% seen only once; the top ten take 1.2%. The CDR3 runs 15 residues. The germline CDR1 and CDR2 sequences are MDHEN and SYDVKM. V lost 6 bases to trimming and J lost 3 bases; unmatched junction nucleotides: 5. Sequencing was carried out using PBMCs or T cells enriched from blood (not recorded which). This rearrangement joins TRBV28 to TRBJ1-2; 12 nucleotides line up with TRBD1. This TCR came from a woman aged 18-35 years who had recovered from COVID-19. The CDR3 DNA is TGTGCCAGCAGCGTCGGGACAGGGGGCCACTATGGCTACACCTTC. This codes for CASSVGTGGHYGYTF.